The T cell receptor beta chain described here comes from a study of control samples from healthy donors and cancer patients. The protocol was immunoSEQ multiplex PCR, while the TCRdb copy is restricted to in-frame clones and leaves out a portion. The sample holds about 80,000 clones, over 85% seen once. The CDR3 totals 17 residues. V trimming: 0 bases; J trimming: 5 bases; junction bases outside the gene matches: 12. Germline values: CDR1 SGHAT, CDR2 FQNNGV. The TCR sequence derives from a man over 45 in good health. Specimen: blood. The chain recombines TRBV11-2 with TRBJ2-7, with 8 bases fitting TRBD2. The CDR3 sequence: CASSLESPGLGFHEQYF. As DNA, the CDR3 is TGTGCCAGCAGCTTAGAGTCTCCGGGACTAGGTTTCCACGAGCAGTACTTC.